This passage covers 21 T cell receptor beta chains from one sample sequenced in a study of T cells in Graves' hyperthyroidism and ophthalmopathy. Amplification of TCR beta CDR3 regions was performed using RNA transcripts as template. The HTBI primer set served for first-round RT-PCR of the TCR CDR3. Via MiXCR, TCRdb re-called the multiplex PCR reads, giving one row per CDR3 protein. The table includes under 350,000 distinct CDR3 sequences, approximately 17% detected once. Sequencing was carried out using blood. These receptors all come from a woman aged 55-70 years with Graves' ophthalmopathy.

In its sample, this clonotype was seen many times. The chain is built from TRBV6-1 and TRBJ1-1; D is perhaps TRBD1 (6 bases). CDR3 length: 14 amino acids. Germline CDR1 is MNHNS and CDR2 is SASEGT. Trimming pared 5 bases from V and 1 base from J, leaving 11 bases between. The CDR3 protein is CASSSGDPNTEAFF. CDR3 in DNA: TGTGCCAGCAGTTCAGGGGATCCGAACACTGAAGCTTTCTTT.

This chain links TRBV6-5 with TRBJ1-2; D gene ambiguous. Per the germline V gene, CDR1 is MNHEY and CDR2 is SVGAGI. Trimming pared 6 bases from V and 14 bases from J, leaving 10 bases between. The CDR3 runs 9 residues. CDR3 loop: CASSLPRTF. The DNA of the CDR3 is TGTGCCAGCAGCTTACCGCGGACCTTC.

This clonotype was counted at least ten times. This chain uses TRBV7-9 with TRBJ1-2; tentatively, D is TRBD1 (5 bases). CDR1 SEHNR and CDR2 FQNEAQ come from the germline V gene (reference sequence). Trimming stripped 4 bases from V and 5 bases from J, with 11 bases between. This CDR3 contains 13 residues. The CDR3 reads CASSSAAGYGYTF. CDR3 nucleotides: TGTGCCAGCAGCTCAGCTGCAGGGTATGGCTACACCTTC. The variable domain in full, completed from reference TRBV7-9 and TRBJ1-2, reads DTGVSQNPRHKITKRGQNVTFRCDPISEHNRLYWYRQTLGQGPEFLTYFQNEAQLEKSRLLSDRFSAERPKGSFSTLEIQRTEQGDSAMYLCASSSAAGYGYTFGSGTRLTVV.

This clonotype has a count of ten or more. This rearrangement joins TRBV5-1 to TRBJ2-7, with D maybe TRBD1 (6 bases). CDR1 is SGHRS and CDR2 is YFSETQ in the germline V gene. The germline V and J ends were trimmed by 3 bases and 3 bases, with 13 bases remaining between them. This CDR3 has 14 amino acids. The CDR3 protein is CASSSQGSGYEQYF. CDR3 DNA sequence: TGCGCCAGCAGCTCCCAGGGGTCGGGCTACGAGCAGTACTTC.

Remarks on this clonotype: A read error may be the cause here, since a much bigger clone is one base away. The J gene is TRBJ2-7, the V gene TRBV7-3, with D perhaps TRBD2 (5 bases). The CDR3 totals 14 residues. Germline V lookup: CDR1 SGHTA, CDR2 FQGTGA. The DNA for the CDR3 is TGTGCCAGCAGCCCCTCTGGGAGCGGCTACGAGCAGTGCTTC. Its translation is CASSPSGSGYEQCF. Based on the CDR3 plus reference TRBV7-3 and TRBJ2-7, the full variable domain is GAGVSQTPSNKVTEKGKYVELRCDPISGHTALYWYRQSLGQGPEFLIYFQGTGAADDSGLPNDRFFAVRPEGSVSTLKIQRTERGDSAVYLCASSPSGSGYEQCFGPGTRLTVT.

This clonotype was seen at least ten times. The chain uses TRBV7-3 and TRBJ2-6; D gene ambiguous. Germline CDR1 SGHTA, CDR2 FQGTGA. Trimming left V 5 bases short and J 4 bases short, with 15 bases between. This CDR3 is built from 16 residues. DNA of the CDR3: TGTGCCAGCAGCCCCGACTCAGCCTCAGGGGCCAACGTCCTGACTTTC. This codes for CASSPDSASGANVLTF.

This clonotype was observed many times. In DNA form, the CDR3 reads TGTGCCAGCTCACCAGTTGGACAGGGGGTCCATGGCTACACCTTC. Its protein is CASSPVGQGVHGYTF. V usage is TRBV18 and J usage is TRBJ1-2; 10 bases line up with TRBD1. Unmatched junction bases numbered 6, after V lost 2 bases and J lost 6 bases. This CDR3 region has 15 residues. Germline assignment: CDR1 KGHSH and CDR2 LQKENI.

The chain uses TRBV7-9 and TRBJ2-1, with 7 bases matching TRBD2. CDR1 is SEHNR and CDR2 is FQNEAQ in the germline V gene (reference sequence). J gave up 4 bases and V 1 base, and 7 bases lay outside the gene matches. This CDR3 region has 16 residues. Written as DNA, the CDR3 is TGTGCCAGCAGCTTAGGTAGAGTAGCGGGTTACAATGAGCAGTTCTTC. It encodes CASSLGRVAGYNEQFF.

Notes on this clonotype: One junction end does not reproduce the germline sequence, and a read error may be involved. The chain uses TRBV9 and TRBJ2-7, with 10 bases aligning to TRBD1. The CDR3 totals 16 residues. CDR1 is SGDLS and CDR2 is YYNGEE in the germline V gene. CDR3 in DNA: TGTGCCGGCAGCGTGAGTCCCGGGACAGGGGCAAACGAGCAGTACTTC. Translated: CAGSVSPGTGANEQYF.

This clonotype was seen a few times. CDR3 sequence (DNA): TGTGCCAGCAGTGGGAACAGGGCGCAAGAGACCCAGTACTTC. It codes for CASSGNRAQETQYF. The chain uses TRBV6-1 and TRBJ2-5; D is perhaps TRBD1 (6 bases). Trimming removed 4 bases at V and 2 bases at J, with 11 bases between. The CDR3 totals 14 residues. Germline values: CDR1 MNHNS, CDR2 SASEGT.

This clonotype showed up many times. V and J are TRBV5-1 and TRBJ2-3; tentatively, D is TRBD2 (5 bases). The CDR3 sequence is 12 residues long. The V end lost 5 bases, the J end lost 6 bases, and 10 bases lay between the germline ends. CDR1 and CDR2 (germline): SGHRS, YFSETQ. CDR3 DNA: TGCGCCAGCAGTCGGGAAATGGATACGCAGTATTTT. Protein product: CASSREMDTQYF.

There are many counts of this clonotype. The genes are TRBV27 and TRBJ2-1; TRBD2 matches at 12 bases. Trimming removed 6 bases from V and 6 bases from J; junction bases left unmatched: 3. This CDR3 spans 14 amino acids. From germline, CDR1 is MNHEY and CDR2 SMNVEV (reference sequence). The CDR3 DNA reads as TGTGCCAGCAGAGGACTAGCGGGACCCAATGAGCAGTTCTTC. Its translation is CASRGLAGPNEQFF.

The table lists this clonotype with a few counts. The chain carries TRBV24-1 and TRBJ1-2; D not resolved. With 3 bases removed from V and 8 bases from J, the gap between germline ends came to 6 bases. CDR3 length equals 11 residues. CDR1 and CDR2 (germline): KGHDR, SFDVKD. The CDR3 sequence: CATSDGNGYTF. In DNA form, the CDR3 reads TGTGCCACCAGTGATGGAAACGGCTACACCTTC.

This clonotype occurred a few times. The CDR3 DNA reads as TGTGCCAGTAGCAACCCCGCTGGACAGTCCCTTCGGGCTTTCTTT. Its translation is CASSNPAGQSLRAFF. The chain employs TRBV19 and TRBJ1-1, with a weak D call TRBD1 (6 bases). The germline gives CDR1 LNHDA, CDR2 SQIVND (reference sequence). V shed 6 bases and J shed 11 bases, with 25 bases lying between them. The CDR3 totals 15 residues.

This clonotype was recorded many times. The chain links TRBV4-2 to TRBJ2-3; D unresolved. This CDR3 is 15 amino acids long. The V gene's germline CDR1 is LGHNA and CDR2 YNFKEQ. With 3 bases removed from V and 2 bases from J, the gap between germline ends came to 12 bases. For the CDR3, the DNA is TGTGCCAGCAGCCACGCTCCCCCGGACACAGATACGCAGTATTTT. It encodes CASSHAPPDTDTQYF.

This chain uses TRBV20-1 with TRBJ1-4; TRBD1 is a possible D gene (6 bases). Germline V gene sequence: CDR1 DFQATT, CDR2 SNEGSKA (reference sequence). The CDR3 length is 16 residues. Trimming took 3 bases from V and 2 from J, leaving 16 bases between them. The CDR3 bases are TGCAGTGCTAGCTGGGAGGGGGATCTGACTAATGAAAAACTGTTTTTT. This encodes CSASWEGDLTNEKLFF.

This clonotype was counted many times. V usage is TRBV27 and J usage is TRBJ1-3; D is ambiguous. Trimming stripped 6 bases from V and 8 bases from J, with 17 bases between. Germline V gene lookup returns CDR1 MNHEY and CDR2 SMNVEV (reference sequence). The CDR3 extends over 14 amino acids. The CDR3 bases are TGTGCCAGCAGGCCGGGAATTAGCGGAGACACCATATATTTT. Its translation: CASRPGISGDTIYF.

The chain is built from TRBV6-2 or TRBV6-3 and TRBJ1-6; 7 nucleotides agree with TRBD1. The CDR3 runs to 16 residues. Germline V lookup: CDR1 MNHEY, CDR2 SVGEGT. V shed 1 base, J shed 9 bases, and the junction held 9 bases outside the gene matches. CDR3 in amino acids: CASSYFEQGSGSPLHF. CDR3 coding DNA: TGTGCCAGCAGTTACTTTGAACAGGGGTCTGGTTCACCCCTCCACTTT.

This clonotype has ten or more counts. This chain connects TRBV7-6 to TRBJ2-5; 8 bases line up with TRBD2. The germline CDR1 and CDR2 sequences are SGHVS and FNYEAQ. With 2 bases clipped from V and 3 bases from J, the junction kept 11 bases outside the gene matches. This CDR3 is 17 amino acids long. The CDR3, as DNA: TGTGCCAGCAGCTTATTGATCGCGGGGGGAGCCAAAGAGACCCAGTACTTC. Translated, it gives CASSLLIAGGAKETQYF.

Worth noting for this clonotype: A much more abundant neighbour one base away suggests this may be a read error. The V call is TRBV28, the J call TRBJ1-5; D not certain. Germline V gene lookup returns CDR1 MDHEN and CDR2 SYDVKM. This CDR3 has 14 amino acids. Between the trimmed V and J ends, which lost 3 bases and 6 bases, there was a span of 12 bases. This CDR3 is CASSLIRVVQPQHF. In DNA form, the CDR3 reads TGTGCCAGCAGTTTGATACGGGTAGTTCAGCCCCAGCATTTT.

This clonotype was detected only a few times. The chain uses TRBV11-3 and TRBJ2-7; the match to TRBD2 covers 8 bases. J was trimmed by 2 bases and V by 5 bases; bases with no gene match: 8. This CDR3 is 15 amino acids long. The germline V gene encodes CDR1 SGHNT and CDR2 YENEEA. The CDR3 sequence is CASSPRSGSAYEQYF. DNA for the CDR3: TGTGCCAGCAGCCCCCGGAGCGGGAGCGCCTACGAGCAGTACTTC.